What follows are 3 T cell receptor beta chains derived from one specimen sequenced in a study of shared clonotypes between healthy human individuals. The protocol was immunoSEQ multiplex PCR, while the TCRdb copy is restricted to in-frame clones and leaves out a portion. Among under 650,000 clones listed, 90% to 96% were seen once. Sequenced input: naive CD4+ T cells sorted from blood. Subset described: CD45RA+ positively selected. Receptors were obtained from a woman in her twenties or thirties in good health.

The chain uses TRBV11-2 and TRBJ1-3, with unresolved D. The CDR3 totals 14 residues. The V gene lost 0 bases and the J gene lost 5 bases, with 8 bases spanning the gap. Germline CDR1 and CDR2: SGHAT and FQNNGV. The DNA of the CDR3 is TGTGCCAGCAGCTTAGACAGACTTCGAAACACCATATATTTT. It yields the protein CASSLDRLRNTIYF.

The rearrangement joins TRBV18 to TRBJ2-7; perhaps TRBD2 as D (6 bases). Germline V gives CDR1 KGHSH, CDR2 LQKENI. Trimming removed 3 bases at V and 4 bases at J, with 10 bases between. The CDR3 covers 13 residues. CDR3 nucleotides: TGTGCCAGCTCACCCGGGACTCAATACGAGCAGTACTTC. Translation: CASSPGTQYEQYF. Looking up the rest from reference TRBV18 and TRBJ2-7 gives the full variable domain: NAGVMQNPRHLVRRRGQEARLRCSPMKGHSHVYWYRQLPEEGLKFMVYLQKENIIDESGMPKERFSAEFPKEGPSILRIQQVVRGDSAAYFCASSPGTQYEQYFGPGTRLTVT.

Here the CDR3 reads CASSSWGQGRLEQYF. DNA for the CDR3: TGTGCCAGCAGCTCGTGGGGACAGGGACGACTCGAGCAGTACTTC. This rearrangement joins TRBV5-4 to TRBJ2-7; 9 bases map to TRBD1. The CDR3 is 15 amino acids. Germline CDR1 is SGHNT and CDR2 is YYREEE (reference sequence). V lost 3 bases, J lost 6 bases, and 10 bases stayed unmatched.